What follows is one TCR beta chain and its context. Its antigen is unidentified. The sample is drawn from a study of cytomegalovirus exposure and HLA in healthy donors. Across the whole study: For the roughly 400 genotyped donors, more than 80% fell within the Caucasian-associated ancestry cluster.

PCR primers comprised 60 Vbeta and 13 Jbeta primers. Assay used: immunoSEQ multiplex PCR; TCRdb lists only in-frame clones, some missing. Among over 150,000 clones, 65% to 85% were seen once, and the ten largest hold 1.2% to 1.5%. Study-level findings and limits: In an earlier analysis, most TCR beta V segments were productive about 90% or about 30% of the time. DRB1 had the most TCR associations and HLA-C the fewest, a later analysis found, with rates varying by HLA locus. Later on, an analysis tied 18,000 or so TCR beta sequences to HLA alleles at 0.05 false discovery rate.

CDR1 is MNHEY and CDR2 is SVGAGI in the germline V gene. V trimming: 6 bases; J trimming: 4 bases; junction bases outside the gene matches: 7. There are 14 residues in the CDR3. The source material was PBMCs. The receptor's source is a man in his 60s in good health and CMV-seronegative. V and J are TRBV6-5 and TRBJ2-5; 8 nucleotides line up with TRBD1. DNA of the CDR3: TGTGCCAGCAGAGACAGGGGCCAGGCAGAGACCCAGTACTTC. Translating it yields CASRDRGQAETQYF.